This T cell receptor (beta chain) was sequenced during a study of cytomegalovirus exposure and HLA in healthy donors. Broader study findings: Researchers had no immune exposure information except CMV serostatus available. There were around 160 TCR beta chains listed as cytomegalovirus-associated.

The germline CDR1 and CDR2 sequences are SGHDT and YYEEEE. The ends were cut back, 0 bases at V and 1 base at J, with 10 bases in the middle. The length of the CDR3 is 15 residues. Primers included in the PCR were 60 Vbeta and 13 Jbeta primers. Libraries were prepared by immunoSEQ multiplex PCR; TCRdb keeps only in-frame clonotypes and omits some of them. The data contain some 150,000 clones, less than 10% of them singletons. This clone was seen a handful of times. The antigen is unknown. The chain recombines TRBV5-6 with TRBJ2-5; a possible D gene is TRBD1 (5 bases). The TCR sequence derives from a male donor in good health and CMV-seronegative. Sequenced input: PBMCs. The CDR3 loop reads CASSLARVIQETQYF. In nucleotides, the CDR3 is TGTGCCAGCAGCTTGGCCAGGGTGATCCAAGAGACCCAGTACTTC.